These 32 T cell receptor beta chains were sequenced from one sample in a study of cytomegalovirus exposure and HLA in healthy donors. PCR involved 60 Vbeta and 13 Jbeta primers. TCRdb's table, derived via immunoSEQ multiplex PCR, lists solely in-frame clones and lacks some. The sample yields around 99,000 clones, around three quarters seen once. Source material: PBMCs. These receptors were collected from a woman in her fifties or sixties in good health and CMV-seropositive.

The chain recombines TRBV7-3 with TRBJ2-7; D is unresolved. This CDR3 comprises 14 residues. V was shortened by 0 bases and J by 5 bases, with 11 bases between the two germline ends. Germline CDR1 is SGHTA and CDR2 is FQGTGA. The CDR3 here is CASSLTTGSNEQYF. CDR3 in DNA: TGTGCCAGCAGCTTAACGACGGGTTCGAACGAGCAGTACTTC.

The chain employs TRBV5-4 and TRBJ2-5; 10 bases agree with TRBD1. Germline trimming cut 4 bases from V and 5 bases from J; bases unmatched to any gene: 11. CDR3 length: 16 residues. Per the germline V gene, CDR1 is SGHNT and CDR2 is YYREEE (reference sequence). This chain's CDR3 is CASSPATGGNGETQYF. Here the CDR3 DNA reads TGTGCCAGCAGCCCGGCGACAGGGGGCAATGGGGAGACCCAGTACTTC. Based on the CDR3 plus reference TRBV5-4 and TRBJ2-5, the full variable domain is ETGVTQSPTHLIKTRGQQVTLRCSSQSGHNTVSWYQQALGQGPQFIFQYYREEENGRGNFPPRFSGLQFPNYSSELNVNALELDDSALYLCASSPATGGNGETQYFGPGTRLLVL.

Only one count was recorded for this clone. The chain links TRBV27 to TRBJ2-7, with 8 bases identical to TRBD1. Germline V gene lookup returns CDR1 MNHEY and CDR2 SMNVEV (reference sequence). The CDR3 spans 14 residues. V lost 6 bases, J lost 2 bases, and 6 bases stayed unmatched. CDR3 in amino acids: CASSPGTGPYEQYF. CDR3 in DNA: TGTGCCAGCAGCCCAGGGACAGGACCCTACGAGCAGTACTTC.

V and J are TRBV19 and TRBJ2-1; TRBD1 aligns across 12 bases. The germline gives CDR1 LNHDA, CDR2 SQIVND (reference sequence). The CDR3 totals 17 residues. V trimming: 3 bases; J trimming: 8 bases; junction bases outside the gene matches: 11. For the CDR3, the DNA is TGTGCCAGTAGTATCTTTTTTACGGGACAGGGGGCGCATGAGCAGTTCTTC. Protein product: CASSIFFTGQGAHEQFF.

This clone occurred a few times. The chain is built from TRBV7-2 and TRBJ2-7; a possible D gene is TRBD2 (7 bases). Germline CDR1 reads SGHTA; CDR2 reads FQGNSA. Trimming cost V 3 bases and J 5 bases, with 17 bases left between them. CDR3 length: 15 residues. DNA for the CDR3: TGTGCCAGCAGCTTTAAGGCGGGGGCCATCCACGAGCAGTACTTC. Protein: CASSFKAGAIHEQYF.

The V and J genes are TRBV27 and TRBJ2-3; TRBD1 matches 7 bases. Per the germline V gene, CDR1 is MNHEY and CDR2 is SMNVEV (reference sequence). This CDR3 is built from 13 residues. Losses at the gene ends were 8 bases for V and 4 bases for J; bases not matched to a gene: 6. This CDR3 reads CASGAGGPDTQYF. Here the CDR3 DNA reads TGTGCCAGCGGGGCAGGGGGACCAGATACGCAGTATTTT.

The chain recombines TRBV21-1 with TRBJ2-3; the D call of TRBD2 is as the table states it, not checked on the DNA. TRBV21-1 is noted as a pseudogene. CDR3 size: 17 residues. This CDR3 is CASSKRASISSTDTQYF. CDR3 nucleotide sequence: TGTGCCAGCAGCAAACGGGCTAGCATTTCTAGCACAGATACGCAGTATTTT.

The genes are TRBV18 and TRBJ1-3, with D perhaps matching TRBD1 (5 bases). V lost 3 bases and J 6 bases, leaving 15 bases between the germline ends. The CDR3 loop spans 15 amino acids. The V gene's germline CDR1 is KGHSH and CDR2 LQKENI. Here the CDR3 DNA reads TGTGCCAGCTCACCCCGCGCGGGGCAGGAAAACACCATATATTTT. It translates to CASSPRAGQENTIYF.

V and J are TRBV6-4 and TRBJ2-1; D is perhaps TRBD1 (6 bases). The CDR3 contains 13 residues. CDR1 and CDR2 (germline): MRHNA, SNTAGT. V lost 5 bases and J lost 7, with 12 bases in between. The DNA for the CDR3 is TGTGCCAGCAGTTCCCTAGGGGGAAATGAGCAGTTCTTC. The encoded protein is CASSSLGGNEQFF.

This clone was detected only a few times. This chain links TRBV6-1 with TRBJ2-1; TRBD2 matches at 8 bases. V was clipped by 11 bases and J by 2 bases; unmatched bases: 5. CDR1 MNHNS and CDR2 SASEGT come from the germline V gene. The CDR3 covers 13 residues. The CDR3 region is CAGSTSAYNEQFF. The CDR3, as DNA: TGTGCCGGATCGACTAGCGCCTACAATGAGCAGTTCTTC.

J is TRBJ1-4 and V is TRBV5-4; D perhaps matches TRBD1 (5 bases). The V end was cut by 0 bases, the J end by 0 bases, with 6 bases between. Germline CDR1 is SGHNT and CDR2 is YYREEE (reference sequence). The CDR3 runs to 15 residues. The CDR3 bases are TGTGCCAGCAGCTTGGGGGGCACAACTAATGAAAAACTGTTTTTT. Amino acid sequence: CASSLGGTTNEKLFF. The whole variable domain, filled in from reference TRBV5-4 and TRBJ1-4, reads ETGVTQSPTHLIKTRGQQVTLRCSSQSGHNTVSWYQQALGQGPQFIFQYYREEENGRGNFPPRFSGLQFPNYSSELNVNALELDDSALYLCASSLGGTTNEKLFFGSGTQLSVL.

The chain combines TRBV7-2 with TRBJ1-6; D is perhaps TRBD1 (5 bases). From germline, CDR1 is SGHTA and CDR2 FQGNSA. The CDR3 covers 14 residues. Trimming removed 5 bases from V and 9 bases from J, with 14 bases in between. The DNA of the CDR3 is TGTGCCAGCAGCCCCTCCGTGGGGGGTTCACCCCTCCACTTT. As protein: CASSPSVGGSPLHF.

This clone was seen just once. This chain joins TRBV5-1 and TRBJ2-1, with D possibly matching TRBD2 (6 bases). Trimming removed 0 bases from V and 7 bases from J, with 11 bases in between. The CDR3 length is 14 residues. The V gene's germline CDR1 is SGHRS and CDR2 YFSETQ. CDR3 DNA sequence: TGCGCCAGCAGCTTGGAAGGGGCGGGGAATGAGCAGTTCTTC. Amino acid sequence: CASSLEGAGNEQFF. The full variable domain, completed using reference TRBV5-1 and TRBJ2-1, is KAGVTQTPRYLIKTRGQQVTLSCSPISGHRSVSWYQQTPGQGLQFLFEYFSETQRNKGNFPGRFSGRQFSNSRSEMNVSTLELGDSALYLCASSLEGAGNEQFFGPGTRLTVL.

The rearrangement links TRBV9 to TRBJ2-2; 7 bases line up with TRBD1. Germline lookup yields CDR1 SGDLS and CDR2 YYNGEE. This CDR3 has 16 amino acids. Trimming took 4 bases from V and 1 from J; bases not matched to a gene: 7. DNA for the CDR3: TGTGCCAGCAGCCCCCGGGACAGAGAGAACACCGGGGAGCTGTTTTTT. It is translated as CASSPRDRENTGELFF.

V gene TRBV29-1 combines with J gene TRBJ2-7; 7 bases fit TRBD2. CDR1 and CDR2 from the germline V gene are SQVTM and ANQGSEA. The CDR3 has 15 residues. The V segment lost 6 bases and the J segment 2 bases; nucleotides outside the gene matches: 13. CDR3 DNA sequence: TGCAGCGTCGCAGACTGGCGGGGGATCACCTACGAGCAGTACTTC. Translation: CSVADWRGITYEQYF.

The chain combines TRBV6-5 with TRBJ1-1; a possible D gene is TRBD1 (5 bases). The CDR3 is 14 residues long. The germline V and J ends were trimmed by 6 bases and 1 base, with 12 bases remaining between them. Germline V gene lookup returns CDR1 MNHEY and CDR2 SVGAGI. The CDR3, as DNA: TGTGCCAGCAGACAGGCCTTACGGAACACTGAAGCTTTCTTT. Translating it yields CASRQALRNTEAFF.

The CDR3 protein is CASSLTGGETQYF. CDR3 in DNA: TGCGCCAGCAGCTTAACGGGTGGGGAGACCCAGTACTTC. The rearrangement joins TRBV5-1 to TRBJ2-5; D uncertain. The CDR3 contains 13 residues. Germline lookup yields CDR1 SGHRS and CDR2 YFSETQ. Trimming removed 2 bases from V and 5 bases from J, with 10 bases in between.

The chain recombines TRBV14 with TRBJ2-2; D perhaps matches TRBD2 (5 bases). Trimming cost V 1 base and J 8 bases, with 11 bases left between them. CDR1 and CDR2 from the germline V gene are SGHDN and FVKESK. The CDR3 sequence is 14 residues long. This CDR3 reads CASSQVGGIGELFF. Here the CDR3 DNA reads TGTGCCAGCAGCCAAGTAGGAGGTATTGGGGAGCTGTTTTTT.

The chain has TRBV5-1 and TRBJ2-2, with D maybe TRBD2 (6 bases). Germline CDR1 and CDR2: SGHRS and YFSETQ. Trimming left V 4 bases short and J 2 bases short, with 12 bases between. This CDR3 has 15 residues. CDR3 sequence: CASSILEGNTGELFF. Written as DNA, the CDR3 is TGCGCCAGCAGCATCCTGGAGGGAAACACCGGGGAGCTGTTTTTT. Variable domain in full (rest from reference TRBV5-1 and TRBJ2-2): KAGVTQTPRYLIKTRGQQVTLSCSPISGHRSVSWYQQTPGQGLQFLFEYFSETQRNKGNFPGRFSGRQFSNSRSEMNVSTLELGDSALYLCASSILEGNTGELFFGEGSRLTVL.

A single count supports this clone. The junction and the germline gene differ at one end; a read error may be behind it. This chain connects TRBV7-2 to TRBJ2-3; TRBD2 matches at 8 bases. The CDR3 spans 13 residues. The germline CDR1 and CDR2 sequences are SGHTA and FQGNSA. CDR3 bases: TGTGCCAGCAGCTCCGGGGGGGGAGATATGCAGTATTTT. As protein: CASSSGGGDMQYF.

The chain recombines TRBV5-6 with TRBJ2-7; D perhaps matches TRBD2 (6 bases). Trimming removed 1 base at V and 0 bases at J, with 11 bases between. The CDR3 contains 15 residues. Germline loops: CDR1 SGHDT, CDR2 YYEEEE. CDR3 sequence (DNA): TGTGCCAGCAGCTTGCTGGCGGGGAGCTCCTACGAGCAGTACTTC. This sequence encodes CASSLLAGSSYEQYF.

The chain's CDR3 is CASSTQGQPQHF. Here the CDR3 DNA reads TGTGCCAGCAGTACTCAGGGCCAGCCCCAGCATTTT. The V call is TRBV6-5, the J call TRBJ1-5; D perhaps matches TRBD1 (5 bases). Between the trimmed V and J ends, which lost 5 bases and 7 bases, there was a span of 9 bases. The CDR3 consists of 12 residues. CDR1 and CDR2 (germline): MNHEY, SVGAGI.

The chain recombines TRBV7-9 with TRBJ2-1; 12 bases line up with TRBD1. Germline V lookup: CDR1 SEHNR, CDR2 FQNEAQ (reference sequence). V was pared by 3 bases and J by 10 bases, with 7 bases of the junction left unmatched. There are 15 residues in the CDR3. The CDR3 DNA is TGTGCCAGCAGCTTTGGGACAGGGGGCAGCGAGGAGCAGTTCTTC. This gives the protein CASSFGTGGSEEQFF. The variable domain in full, completed from reference TRBV7-9 and TRBJ2-1, reads DTGVSQNPRHKITKRGQNVTFRCDPISEHNRLYWYRQTLGQGPEFLTYFQNEAQLEKSRLLSDRFSAERPKGSFSTLEIQRTEQGDSAMYLCASSFGTGGSEEQFFGPGTRLTVL.

The CDR3 nucleotides are TGTGCCAGCAGTTACTCGACGGGGGGCCGAGAGACCCAGTACTTC. It is translated as CASSYSTGGRETQYF. The gene calls are TRBV6-5 and TRBJ2-5; maybe TRBD2 (7 bases). V lost 0 bases to trimming and J lost 4 bases, with 12 bases between them. The CDR3 has 15 residues. Germline-derived CDR1 and CDR2 are MNHEY and SVGAGI.

This clone has only a few counts. Here the CDR3 DNA reads TGTGCCAGCAGCGTAGAAGGGGGACTAGCCCGTTACAATGAGCAGTTCTTC. Amino acids: CASSVEGGLARYNEQFF. The rearrangement uses TRBV9 and TRBJ2-1; 9 nucleotides align to TRBD2. Germline CDR1 reads SGDLS; CDR2 reads YYNGEE. The CDR3 totals 17 residues. Germline trimming cut 0 bases from V and 4 bases from J; bases unmatched to any gene: 8. Drawing the rest from reference TRBV9 and TRBJ2-1, the complete variable domain is DSGVTQTPKHLITATGQRVTLRCSPRSGDLSVYWYQQSLDQGLQFLIQYYNGEERAKGNILERFSAQQFPDLHSELNLSSLELGDSALYFCASSVEGGLARYNEQFFGPGTRLTVL.

This clone was recorded once. In DNA, the CDR3 is TGTGCCAGTTCCAGGACTAGCCGAGAGACCCAGTACTTC. It encodes CASSRTSRETQYF. The chain is built from TRBV19 and TRBJ2-5; 8 bases map to TRBD2. Germline V gene sequence: CDR1 LNHDA, CDR2 SQIVND (reference sequence). The CDR3 loop spans 13 amino acids. V shed 8 bases and J 4 bases; nucleotides not matched to a gene: 6.

On this clone itself: One junction end disagrees with the germline gene, perhaps due to a read error. The chain recombines TRBV9 with TRBJ1-6; 8 bases align to TRBD1. CDR1 is SGDLS and CDR2 is YYNGEE in the germline V gene. This CDR3 comprises 15 residues. CDR3 nucleotide sequence: TGTGCCAGCAGCGTAGGAGGACAGGGAAATTCACCCCCCCACTTT. Translated, it gives CASSVGGQGNSPPHF.

The chain uses TRBV7-3 and TRBJ2-5; 7 nucleotides agree with TRBD2. Per germline, CDR1 SGHTA and CDR2 FQGTGA. The CDR3 spans 13 residues. After removal of 5 bases from V and 10 bases from J, the junction contained 10 bases not matched to a gene. The CDR3 DNA reads as TGTGCCAGCAGCCCCTTTGGCGGGGGAAGCCAGTACTTC. The encoded protein is CASSPFGGGSQYF.

Regarding this clone: One junction end disagrees with the germline gene, perhaps due to a read error. The chain is built from TRBV10-3 and TRBJ2-6, with a possible D match to TRBD1 (5 bases). CDR3 length equals 16 residues. Germline-derived CDR1 and CDR2 are ENHRY and SYGVKD. Written as DNA, the CDR3 is TGTGCCATCAGTGAGTCAGCCTTCTCTGGGGCCAACGGCCTGACTTTC. Protein sequence: CAISESAFSGANGLTF.

V gene TRBV9 combines with J gene TRBJ1-1; no clear D. The CDR3 spans 16 residues. CDR1 SGDLS and CDR2 YYNGEE come from the germline V gene. V was clipped by 0 bases and J by 4 bases, with 16 bases between them. The CDR3 DNA is TGTGCCAGCAGCGTAGGGACGGCCAGCCGGGGCACTGAAGCTTTCTTT. Encoded protein: CASSVGTASRGTEAFF.

CDR3 nucleotides: TGTGCCAGCAGCTTGGACTTGGGGGGAAACATTCAGTACTTC. This encodes CASSLDLGGNIQYF. The genes are TRBV5-4 and TRBJ2-4; TRBD2 is a possible D gene (6 bases). Germline CDR1 and CDR2: SGHNT and YYREEE (reference sequence). V was shortened by 0 bases and J by 6 bases, with 10 bases between the two germline ends. This CDR3 comprises 14 residues.

This clone came up a few times. This chain links TRBV6-6 with TRBJ1-1; D remains unclear. This CDR3 has 13 amino acids. Germline V lookup: CDR1 MNHNY, CDR2 SVGAGI (reference sequence). Trimming stripped 4 bases from V and 0 bases from J, with 6 bases between. CDR3 nucleotide sequence: TGTGCCAGCAGTTCGAGGATGAACACTGAAGCTTTCTTT. It yields the protein CASSSRMNTEAFF.